The 21 T cell receptor beta chains in this list originate from one sample, sequenced in a study of graft-versus-host responses after intestinal transplantation. The protocol was immunoSEQ multiplex PCR, while the TCRdb copy is restricted to in-frame clones and leaves out a portion. The top ten hold 11% of the sample, which has about 30,000 clones, roughly 87% seen once. The specimen was PBMCs, collected about 460 days after intestinal transplantation. The receptors derive from a human patient who received an intestinal transplant, so some T cells may come from the graft donor.

The gene calls are TRBV7-9 and TRBJ2-3; 12 bases are shared with TRBD2. Looked up from germline, CDR1 is SEHNR and CDR2 is FQNEAQ (reference sequence). The CDR3 runs 16 residues. V shed 2 bases, J shed 0 bases, and the junction held 0 bases outside the gene matches. The chain's CDR3 is CASSLLAGGSTDTQYF. In nucleotides, the CDR3 is TGTGCCAGCAGCTTACTAGCGGGGGGGAGCACAGATACGCAGTATTTT.

This chain connects TRBV5-6 to TRBJ2-1; TRBD2 agrees at 7 bases. There are 16 residues in the CDR3. Germline V gene lookup returns CDR1 SGHDT and CDR2 YYEEEE. After removal of 2 bases from V and 8 bases from J, the junction contained 13 bases not matched to a gene. The CDR3 region has the DNA TGTGCCAGCAGCTTAGAGCGGGGTCCCATCCAATATGAGCAGTTCTTC. Its translation: CASSLERGPIQYEQFF.

The chain employs TRBV9 and TRBJ2-7; D is unresolved. The DNA matches TRBJ2-1 better at its end, which makes the J call doubtful. Germline V CDR1 and CDR2: SGDLS, YYNGEE. This CDR3 has 13 amino acids. The CDR3 protein is CASSVVSYNEQFF. In nucleotides, the CDR3 is TGTGCCAGCAGCGTAGTCTCCTACAATGAGCAGTTCTTC.

This sequence joins TRBV6-5 and TRBJ2-1; 11 positions agree with TRBD2. The germline V gene encodes CDR1 MNHEY and CDR2 SVGAGI. The V gene end was trimmed by 7 bases and the J gene end by 5 bases; junction bases not matched to a gene: 4. The CDR3 sequence is 14 residues long. For the CDR3, the DNA is TGTGCCAGCACAGGGACTAGCGGTCACAATGAGCAGTTCTTC. Translating it yields CASTGTSGHNEQFF.

The rearrangement uses TRBV7-9 and TRBJ1-2, with a tentative D call TRBD1 (5 bases). CDR1 and CDR2 from the germline V gene are SEHNR and FQNEAQ (reference sequence). CDR3 length: 16 residues. V was shortened by 0 bases and J by 0 bases, with 11 bases between the two germline ends. The CDR3: CASSLALPTANYGYTF. In DNA form, the CDR3 reads TGTGCCAGCAGCTTAGCCCTCCCGACAGCTAACTATGGCTACACCTTC.

This chain connects TRBV4-3 to TRBJ1-2; the D gene is possibly TRBD1 (5 bases). Trimming removed 0 bases at V and 8 bases at J, with 13 bases between. CDR3 length equals 14 residues. Per the germline V gene, CDR1 is LGHNA and CDR2 is YSLEER. CDR3 region: CASSQDGTRAGYTF. Here the CDR3 DNA reads TGCGCCAGCAGCCAAGATGGGACCAGGGCAGGCTACACCTTC.

This chain uses TRBV6-1 with TRBJ1-5; no reliable D call. Trimming pared 8 bases from V and 4 bases from J, leaving 18 bases between. In germline, CDR1 is MNHNS, CDR2 SASEGT. This CDR3 comprises 15 residues. The CDR3 DNA is TGTGCCAGCGGCCAGGCGGACCGGGGTAATCAGCCCCAGCATTTT. Its protein product is CASGQADRGNQPQHF.

This chain joins TRBV4-1 and TRBJ1-4, with TRBD1 matching over 8 bases. The germline V gene encodes CDR1 MGHRA and CDR2 YSYEKL. V shed 1 base and J 5 bases; nucleotides not matched to a gene: 21. This CDR3 spans 21 amino acids. CDR3 DNA: TGCGCCAGCAGCCAAGTCGCCTTGCGGACAGGGTCACTTCTTCTGAATGAAAAACTGTTTTTT. This codes for CASSQVALRTGSLLLNEKLFF.

The chain is built from TRBV19 and TRBJ2-3, with TRBD2 identical over 7 bases. The J segment lost 4 bases and the V segment lost 5 bases, leaving 6 bases of the junction unmatched. The CDR3 loop spans 14 amino acids. Per the germline V gene, CDR1 is LNHDA and CDR2 is SQIVND (reference sequence). The CDR3 here is CASSPRTSADTQYF. CDR3 nucleotides: TGTGCCAGTAGTCCCCGGACTAGTGCAGATACGCAGTATTTT.

This sequence joins TRBV18 and TRBJ1-1; D is ambiguous. The CDR3 spans 14 residues. Looked up from germline, CDR1 is KGHSH and CDR2 is LQKENI. With 3 bases removed from V and 1 base from J, the gap between germline ends came to 9 bases. The CDR3 DNA sequence: TGTGCCAGCTCACCCGGGGTACCGAACACTGAAGCTTTCTTT. It is translated as CASSPGVPNTEAFF.

The DNA for the CDR3 is TGCGCCAGCAGACTGAACACTGAAGCTTTCTTT. Translating gives CASRLNTEAFF. The chain uses TRBV5-1 and TRBJ1-1; D gene uncertain. From germline, CDR1 is SGHRS and CDR2 YFSETQ. V lost 5 bases, J lost 0 bases, and 2 bases lay in between. This CDR3 has 11 amino acids.

The chain is built from TRBV2 and TRBJ1-5, with 9 bases that match TRBD1. Unmatched junction bases numbered 6, after V lost 5 bases and J lost 10 bases. The CDR3 totals 13 residues. CDR1 and CDR2 (germline): SNHLY, FYNNEI. The chain's CDR3 is CASSPGQGHPQHF. Written as DNA, the CDR3 is TGTGCCAGCAGTCCGGGACAGGGCCATCCCCAGCATTTT.

This chain joins TRBV29-1 and TRBJ2-1; no definite D call. In germline, CDR1 is SQVTM, CDR2 ANQGSEA. Trimming removed 6 bases from V and 9 bases from J, with 9 bases in between. The CDR3 spans 10 residues. CDR3 sequence reads: CSVARFEQFF. CDR3 in DNA: TGCAGCGTCGCCCGGTTTGAGCAGTTCTTC.

This clone was recorded only once. V usage is TRBV12-2 and J usage is TRBJ2-2; no check of the table's D call, TRBD2, against the DNA was made. TRBV12-2 is marked as a pseudogene. The CDR3 is 13 residues long. CDR3: CASRLLATGELFF. The CDR3, as DNA: TGTGCAAGTCGCTTACTAGCGACCGGGGAGCTGTTTTTT.

The J gene is TRBJ2-4, the V gene TRBV5-8; TRBD2 agrees at 7 bases. CDR3 length: 15 residues. The germline CDR1 and CDR2 sequences are SGHTS and YDEGEE. Trimming removed 2 bases from V and 0 bases from J; junction bases left unmatched: 2. The CDR3 protein is CASSLAGRAKNIQYF. The CDR3 DNA sequence: TGTGCCAGCAGCTTAGCGGGGCGAGCCAAAAACATTCAGTACTTC.

The chain is built from TRBV28 and TRBJ2-5; possible D gene TRBD2, 6 bases. The last part of the DNA fits TRBJ2-7 better; the J call may be wrong. Germline-derived CDR1 and CDR2 are MDHEN and SYDVKM. The CDR3 sequence is 14 residues long. This CDR3 is CASTESGPPYEQYF. CDR3 nucleotide sequence: TGTGCCAGCACCGAAAGCGGGCCTCCCTACGAGCAGTACTTC.

This chain connects TRBV27 to TRBJ1-1; TRBD1 is a possible D gene (6 bases). The germline V gene has CDR1 MNHEY and CDR2 SMNVEV (reference sequence). V gave up 1 base and J gave up 5 bases, with 8 bases separating them. There are 13 residues in the CDR3. The CDR3 reads CASSLFRGTEAFF. CDR3 sequence (DNA): TGTGCCAGCAGTTTATTTAGGGGGACTGAAGCTTTCTTT.

The chain couples TRBV7-2 to TRBJ2-7; no clear D. This CDR3 comprises 15 residues. Germline assignment: CDR1 SGHTA and CDR2 FQGNSA. V lost 3 bases, J lost 9 bases, and 21 bases lay in between. The CDR3 coding sequence is TGTGCCAGCAGCTTGGTCAGAATAGTCCCGCTTCCGCAGTACTTC. Translated: CASSLVRIVPLPQYF.

The gene calls are TRBV4-2 and TRBJ1-2; TRBD1 is a possible D gene (5 bases). Trimming shortened V by 0 bases and J by 3 bases, and 5 bases separated the two germline ends. CDR1 and CDR2 from the germline V gene are LGHNA and YNFKEQ. The CDR3 covers 13 residues. CDR3 coding DNA: TGTGCCAGCAGCCAAGAGGGGGACTATGGCTACACCTTC. Translated: CASSQEGDYGYTF.

This clone has only a few counts. The CDR3 nucleotides read TGTGCCAGCTCACCCCCGACAGGCCTGAACACTGAAGCTTTCTTT. Its translation: CASSPPTGLNTEAFF. The chain has TRBV18 and TRBJ1-1, with a weak D call TRBD1 (6 bases). V shed 3 bases and J shed 0 bases, with 11 bases lying between them. The CDR3 loop spans 15 amino acids. Germline CDR1 reads KGHSH; CDR2 reads LQKENI.

This clone came up once. The chain couples TRBV7-9 to TRBJ2-1; the D gene is possibly TRBD1 (6 bases). The CDR3 extends over 16 amino acids. Germline V gene sequence: CDR1 SEHNR, CDR2 FQNEAQ (reference sequence). V lost 2 bases to trimming and J lost 2 bases, with 13 bases between them. The CDR3 DNA reads TGTGCCAGCAGCTTAAAGGCCCAGGGGACCTACAATGAGCAGTTCTTC. Its protein product is CASSLKAQGTYNEQFF.